The present entry profiles one T cell receptor beta chain with its context. Trimming removed 6 bases at V and 4 bases at J, with 19 bases between. The CDR3 contains 15 residues. Germline CDR1 reads SGHKS; CDR2 reads YYEKEE (reference sequence). The sample originates from a study of blood T cell repertoires in COVID-19. Original handling: Scientists estimated how many nucleated cells there were by amplifying reference gene primers. Sequenced by immunoSEQ multiplex PCR; TCRdb stores in-frame clones only, minus some. For V, J and clone size, that table is used; D and trimming come from the DNA. The sample includes roughly 60,000 clones, approximately 84% of them seen just once.

The genes are TRBV5-5 and TRBJ2-5; possible D gene TRBD2, 6 bases. The sequenced material came from peripheral blood. This receptor was obtained from a man in his fifties or sixties with acute or convalescent COVID-19. The CDR3 coding sequence is TGTGCCAGCACCCGGAGGGGACGGGCAGGAGAGACCCAGTACTTC. It translates to CASTRRGRAGETQYF.